This T cell receptor beta chain is drawn from a study of cytomegalovirus exposure and HLA in healthy donors. V lost 2 bases, J lost 0 bases, and 11 bases lay in between. The CDR3 has 16 amino acids. In germline, CDR1 is MNHEY, CDR2 SVGAGI. Some clones are missing from TCRdb's copy, which holds only in-frame ones; the method was immunoSEQ multiplex PCR. Seen here are approximately 62,000 clones, about 90% observed once, and the top ten hold roughly 1.3%. The chain couples TRBV6-5 to TRBJ1-3, with D possibly being TRBD1 (5 bases). Sequencing was performed on PBMCs. The TCR originated in a woman in her late teens or twenties in good health and CMV-seronegative. DNA for the CDR3: TGTGCCAGCAGTTACGGTACAGGAACCTCTGGAAACACCATATATTTT. Its translation: CASSYGTGTSGNTIYF.